Listed below are T cell receptor beta chains from one sample, sequenced in a study of siplizumab effects on memory and regulatory T cells. Repertoires were generated with immunoSEQ multiplex PCR, while TCRdb's copy carries only in-frame clones and drops some. The sample has 60,000 to 65,000 clones, roughly 78% seen once. Material: memory CD4+ T cells sorted from blood. The receptors here all came from a human donor in good health. The CDR3 runs from the conserved cysteine through the conserved F or W. The order of the fields is CDR3 protein, CDR3 DNA, J gene, D gene, V gene. D genes are given only for firm matches.

CDR3aa: CASSPGQGALRTEAFF
CDR3nt: TGTGCCAGCAGCCCCGGACAGGGGGCGCTAAGGACTGAAGCTTTCTTT
j_gene: TRBJ1-1
d_gene: TRBD1
v_gene: TRBV7-2

CDR3aa: CAISQGPGQPQHF
CDR3nt: TGTGCCATCAGTCAGGGTCCGGGCCAGCCCCAGCATTTT
j_gene: TRBJ1-5
d_gene: -
v_gene: TRBV10-3

CDR3aa: CASSLTGGSTEAFF
CDR3nt: TGCGCCAGCAGCTTGACAGGGGGCAGCACTGAAGCTTTCTTT
j_gene: TRBJ1-1
d_gene: TRBD1
v_gene: TRBV5-1

CDR3aa: CASSLGGTTYEQYF
CDR3nt: TGTGCCAGCAGCTTGGGCGGGACCACCTACGAGCAGTACTTC
j_gene: TRBJ2-7
d_gene: -
v_gene: TRBV5-4

CDR3aa: CASSENLGYGELFF
CDR3nt: TGTGCCAGCAGTGAAAATCTGGGGTACGGGGAGCTGTTTTTT
j_gene: TRBJ2-2
d_gene: -
v_gene: TRBV6-1

CDR3aa: CASYYTGGYGYTF
CDR3nt: TGTGCCAGCTACTACACAGGGGGCTATGGCTACACCTTC
j_gene: TRBJ1-2
d_gene: TRBD1
v_gene: TRBV2

CDR3aa: CASSGPGLFNEKLFF
CDR3nt: TGTGCCAGCAGTGGCCCGGGACTGTTTAATGAAAAACTGTTTTTT
j_gene: TRBJ1-4
d_gene: -
v_gene: TRBV6-1

CDR3aa: CASSLVGGMVPYEQYF
CDR3nt: TGTGCCAGCAGCTTAGTAGGAGGGATGGTGCCCTACGAGCAGTACTTC
j_gene: TRBJ2-7
d_gene: -
v_gene: TRBV7-2

CDR3aa: CASSAGQSAYEQYF
CDR3nt: TGTGCCAGCAGCGCGGGACAGTCGGCCTACGAGCAGTACTTC
j_gene: TRBJ2-7
d_gene: TRBD1
v_gene: TRBV9

CDR3aa: CASSLVGSGVPDTQYF
CDR3nt: TGTGCCAGCAGCTTGGTCGGTAGCGGGGTCCCAGATACGCAGTATTTT
j_gene: TRBJ2-3
d_gene: TRBD2
v_gene: TRBV5-4

CDR3aa: CASSPGLAGGRTGELFF
CDR3nt: TGTGCCAGCAGCCCTGGACTAGCGGGGGGTCGAACCGGGGAGCTGTTTTTT
j_gene: TRBJ2-2
d_gene: TRBD2
v_gene: TRBV5-4